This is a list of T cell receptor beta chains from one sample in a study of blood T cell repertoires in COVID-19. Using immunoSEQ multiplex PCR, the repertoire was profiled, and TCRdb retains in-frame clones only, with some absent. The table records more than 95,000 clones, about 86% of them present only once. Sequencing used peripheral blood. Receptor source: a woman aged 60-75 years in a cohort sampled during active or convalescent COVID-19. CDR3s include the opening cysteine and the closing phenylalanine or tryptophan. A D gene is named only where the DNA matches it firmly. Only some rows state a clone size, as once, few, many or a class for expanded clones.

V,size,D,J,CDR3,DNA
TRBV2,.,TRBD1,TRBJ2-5,CASSQDRGGQETQYF,TGTGCCAGCAGCCAGGACAGGGGAGGTCAAGAGACCCAGTACTTC
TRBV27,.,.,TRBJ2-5,CASSPRLLLSGETQYF,TGTGCCAGCAGTCCCCGACTCCTGCTGAGTGGAGAGACCCAGTACTTC
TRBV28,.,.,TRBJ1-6,CASSLWAGLNSPLHF,TGTGCCAGCAGTTTATGGGCAGGGCTTAATTCACCCCTCCACTTT
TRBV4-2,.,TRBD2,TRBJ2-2,CASSPLGRAGDQGELFF,TGTGCCAGCAGCCCCCTAGGGCGAGCGGGAGATCAGGGGGAGCTGTTTTTT
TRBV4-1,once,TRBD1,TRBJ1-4,CASSQGQGIGADEKLFF,TGCGCCAGCAGCCAAGGACAGGGGATTGGGGCAGATGAAAAACTGTTTTTT
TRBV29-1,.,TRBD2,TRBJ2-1,CSVEVATSGRSNSYNEQFF,TGCAGCGTTGAAGTAGCTACTAGCGGGAGGTCCAACTCCTACAATGAGCAGTTCTTC
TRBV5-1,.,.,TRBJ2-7,CASSPQLDEQYF,TGCGCCAGCAGCCCGCAGTTGGACGAGCAGTACTTC
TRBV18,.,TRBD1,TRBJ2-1,CASSPRTGGIYNEQFF,TGTGCCAGCTCACCACGGACAGGGGGAATCTACAATGAGCAGTTCTTC
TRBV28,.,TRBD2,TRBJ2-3,CASSGHRLAGVSDTQYF,TGTGCCAGCAGCGGCCACCGACTAGCGGGAGTGTCAGATACGCAGTATTTT
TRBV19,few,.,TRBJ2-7,CASSMSGYEQYF,TGTGCCAGTAGTATGAGTGGCTACGAGCAGTACTTC
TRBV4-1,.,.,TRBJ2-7,CASSQDPSNEQYF,TGCGCCAGCAGCCAAGACCCCTCTAACGAGCAGTACTTC
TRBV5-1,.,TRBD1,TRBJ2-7,CASSPTGSAYEQYF,TGCGCCAGCAGCCCGACAGGGTCGGCCTACGAGCAGTACTTC
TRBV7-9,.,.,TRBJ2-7,CASSLEGGAPYEQYF,TGTGCCAGCAGTCTGGAAGGGGGGGCCCCCTACGAGCAGTACTTC
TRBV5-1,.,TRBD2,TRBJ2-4,CASSLAGLAGQRVAKNIQYF,TGCGCCAGCAGCTTGGCCGGGCTAGCGGGACAGAGGGTGGCCAAAAACATTCAGTACTTC
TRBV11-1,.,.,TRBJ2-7,CASSLSQSYEQYF,TGTGCCAGCAGCTTATCGCAGTCCTACGAGCAGTACTTC
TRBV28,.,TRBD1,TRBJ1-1,CASRTQQGADEAFF,TGTGCCAGCAGAACCCAACAGGGGGCGGATGAAGCTTTCTTT
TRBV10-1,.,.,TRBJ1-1,CASSGSANTEAFF,TGCGCCAGCAGTGGGTCAGCGAACACTGAAGCTTTCTTT
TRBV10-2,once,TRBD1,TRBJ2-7,CASSVDRVSYEQYF,TGCGCCAGCAGTGTTGACAGGGTCTCCTACGAGCAGTACTTC
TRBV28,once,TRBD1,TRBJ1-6,CARQTGGYNSPLHF,TGTGCCAGGCAAACAGGGGGCTATAATTCACCCCTCCACTTT
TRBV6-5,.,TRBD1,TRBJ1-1,CASSYSGRGMTEAFF,TGTGCCAGCAGTTACTCGGGCAGGGGGATGACTGAAGCTTTCTTT